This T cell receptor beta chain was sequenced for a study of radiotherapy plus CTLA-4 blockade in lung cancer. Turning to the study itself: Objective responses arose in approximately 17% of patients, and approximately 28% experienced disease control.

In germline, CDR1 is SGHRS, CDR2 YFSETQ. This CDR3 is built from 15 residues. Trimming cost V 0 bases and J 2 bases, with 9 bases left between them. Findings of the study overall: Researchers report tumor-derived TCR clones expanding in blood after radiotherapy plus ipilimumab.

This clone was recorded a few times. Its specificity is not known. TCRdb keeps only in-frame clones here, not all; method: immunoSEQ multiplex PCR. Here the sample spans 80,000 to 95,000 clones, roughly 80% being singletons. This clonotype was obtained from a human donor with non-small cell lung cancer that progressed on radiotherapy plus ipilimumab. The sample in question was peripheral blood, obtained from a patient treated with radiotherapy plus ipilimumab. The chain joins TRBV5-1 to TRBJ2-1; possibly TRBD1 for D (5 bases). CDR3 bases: TGCGCCAGCAGCTTGGCCCAGGGTACCTACAATGAGCAGTTCTTC. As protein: CASSLAQGTYNEQFF.